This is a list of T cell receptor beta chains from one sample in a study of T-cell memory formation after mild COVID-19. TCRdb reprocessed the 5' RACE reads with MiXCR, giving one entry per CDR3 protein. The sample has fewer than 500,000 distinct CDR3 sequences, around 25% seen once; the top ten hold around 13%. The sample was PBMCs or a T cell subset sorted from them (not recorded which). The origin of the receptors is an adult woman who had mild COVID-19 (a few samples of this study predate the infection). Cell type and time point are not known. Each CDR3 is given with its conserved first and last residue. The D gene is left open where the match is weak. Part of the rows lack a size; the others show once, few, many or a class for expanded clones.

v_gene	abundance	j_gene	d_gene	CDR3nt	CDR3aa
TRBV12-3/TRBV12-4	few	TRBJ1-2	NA	TGTGCCAGCAGTTGGACTGGAAAAGATGGCTACACCTTC	CASSWTGKDGYTF
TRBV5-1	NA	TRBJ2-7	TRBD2	TGCGCCAGCAGCTTCACCCCCGGGACTAGCGGGAGTTCCAGCTCCTACGAGCAGTACTTC	CASSFTPGTSGSSSSYEQYF
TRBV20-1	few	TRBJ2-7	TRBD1	TGCAGTGCTAGACTGACAGGGGTTGCGGCCTACGAGCAGTACTTC	CSARLTGVAAYEQYF
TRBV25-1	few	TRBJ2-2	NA	TGTGCCAGCAGTGAATTCGTTAGCGGCCAAAACACCGGGGAGCTGTTTTTT	CASSEFVSGQNTGELFF
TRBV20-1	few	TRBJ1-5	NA	TGCAGTGCTCTAGGTGGCAATCAGCCCCAGCATTTT	CSALGGNQPQHF
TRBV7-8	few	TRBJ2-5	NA	TGTGCCAGCTTTCTAGCGGAGACCCAGTACTTC	CASFLAETQYF
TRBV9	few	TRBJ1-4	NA	TGTGCCAGCAGCGCCCTAGAGGGGACCTCCGAAAAACTGTTTTTT	CASSALEGTSEKLFF
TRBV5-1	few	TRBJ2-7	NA	TGCGCCAGCAGCTTGGAGAAGGGTGCATACGAGCAGTACTTC	CASSLEKGAYEQYF
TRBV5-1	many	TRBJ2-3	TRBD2	TGCGCCAGCAGCCTCGCCGGAGGGAGGGCAGATACGCAGTATTTT	CASSLAGGRADTQYF
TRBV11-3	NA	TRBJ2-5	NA	TGTGCCAGCAGCCAACCACTTGGGACACAAGAGACCCAGTACTTC	CASSQPLGTQETQYF
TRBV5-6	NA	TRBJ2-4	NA	TGTGCCAGCAGCTTTCAAGAGGGATCGAACATTCAGTACTTC	CASSFQEGSNIQYF
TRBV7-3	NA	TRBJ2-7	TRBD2	TGTGCCAGCAGCTTCTTGGTGGGGGTGACTAGCGGGCGTTACGAGCAGTACTTC	CASSFLVGVTSGRYEQYF
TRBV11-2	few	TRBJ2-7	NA	TGTGCCAGCAGCCTCCGCCTGGCATCCCCGGGCGAGCAGTACTTC	CASSLRLASPGEQYF
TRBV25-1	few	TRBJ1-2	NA	TGTGCCAGCAGTCCCTTGGGGAGTCGATATGGCTACACCTTC	CASSPLGSRYGYTF
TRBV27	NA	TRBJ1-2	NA	TGTGCCAGCGTTGGGGGGACTTTAGGGGACTATGGCTACACCTTC	CASVGGTLGDYGYTF
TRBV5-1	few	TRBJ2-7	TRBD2	TGCGCCAGCAGCCATGGGTTAACTAGCGGGCAGCAGTACTTC	CASSHGLTSGQQYF
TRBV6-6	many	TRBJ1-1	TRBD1	TGTGCCAGCAGTTACCCAAGGACAGGGGGCGCGAACACTGAAGCTTTCTTT	CASSYPRTGGANTEAFF
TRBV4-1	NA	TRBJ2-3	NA	TGCGCCAGCAGCCAATCATTTGATACGCAGTATTTT	CASSQSFDTQYF
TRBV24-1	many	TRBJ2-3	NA	TGTGCCACCAGTGATTTAGAGTTCGCCGGCACAGATACGCAGTATTTT	CATSDLEFAGTDTQYF
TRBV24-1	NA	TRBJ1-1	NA	TGTGCCACCAGTGATTCGGACAAGAACACTGAAGCTTTCTTT	CATSDSDKNTEAFF
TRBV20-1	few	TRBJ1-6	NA	TGCAGTGCTAGAACCCTCAGGGAATATTCACCCCTCCACTTT	CSARTLREYSPLHF
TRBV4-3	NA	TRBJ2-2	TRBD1	TGCGCCAGCAGCCAAGAGTCCGGGACAGGGGGTCCCGGGGAGCTGTTTTTT	CASSQESGTGGPGELFF
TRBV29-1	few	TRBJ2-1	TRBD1	TGCAGCACCAAAGGTACCGGACAGGCCCCCAATGAGCAGTTCTTC	CSTKGTGQAPNEQFF
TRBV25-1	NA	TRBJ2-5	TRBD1	TGTGCCAGCAGCTCCGGGACAATGGGACAGGAGACCCAGTACTTC	CASSSGTMGQETQYF
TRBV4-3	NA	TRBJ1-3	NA	TGCGCCAGCAGCCAAGATTTGGGCCCAGGGGCCATATATTTT	CASSQDLGPGAIYF
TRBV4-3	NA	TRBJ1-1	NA	TGCGCCAGCAGCCAAGATCGTGGGATGCGCACTGAAGCTTTCTTT	CASSQDRGMRTEAFF
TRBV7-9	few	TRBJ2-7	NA	TGTGCCAGCAGCGCGAACAACGAGCAGTACTTC	CASSANNEQYF
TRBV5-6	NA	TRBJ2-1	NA	TGTGCCAGCAGCTTGTCCAGGAGGACTACCAATGAGCAGTTCTTC	CASSLSRRTTNEQFF
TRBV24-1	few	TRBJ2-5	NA	TGTGCCACCAGTGAACCCGGAGGGGGGGAGACCCAGTACTTC	CATSEPGGGETQYF
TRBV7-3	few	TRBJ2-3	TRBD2	TGTGCCAGCAGCCAGGCGGCTAGCGGGAGAACAGATACGCAGTATTTT	CASSQAASGRTDTQYF
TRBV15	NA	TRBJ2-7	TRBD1	TGTGCCACCAGCAGACCTTCCGGGACAGCCTACGAGCAGTACTTC	CATSRPSGTAYEQYF
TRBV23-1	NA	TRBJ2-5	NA	TGCGCCATCAGAAACCACCTCGGAGGAGAGACCCAGTACTTC	CAIRNHLGGETQYF
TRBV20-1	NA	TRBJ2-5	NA	TGCAGTGCTAGAAGTGGGCAGGGGATGGTCCAAGAGACCCAGTACTTC	CSARSGQGMVQETQYF
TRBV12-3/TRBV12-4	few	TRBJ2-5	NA	TGTGCCAGCAGTTTCCGGGGGGCGGTAGAGACCCAGTACTTC	CASSFRGAVETQYF
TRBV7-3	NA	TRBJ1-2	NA	TGTGCCAGCAGCTTAACCCCCTCGACTGGCTACACCTTC	CASSLTPSTGYTF
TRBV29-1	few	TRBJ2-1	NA	TGCAGCGTGTTCCCGACGGGATACAATGAGCAGTTCTTC	CSVFPTGYNEQFF
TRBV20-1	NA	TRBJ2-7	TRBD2	TGCAGTGCTAGAGATCCCAGGACTAGTAGATTTGACGAGCAGTACTTC	CSARDPRTSRFDEQYF
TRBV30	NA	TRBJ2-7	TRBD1	TGTGCCTGGGACAGGGGCTGGTACGAGCAGTACTTC	CAWDRGWYEQYF
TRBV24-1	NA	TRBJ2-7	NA	TGTGCCACCGGTTGGGGGAGCGAGCAGTACTTC	CATGWGSEQYF
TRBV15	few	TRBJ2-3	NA	TGTGCCACCAGCAGAGCCTCTGGTCGGGATACGCAGTATTTT	CATSRASGRDTQYF
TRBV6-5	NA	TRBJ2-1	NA	TGTGCCAGCAGTTACTCGACGTACAATGAGCAGTTCTTC	CASSYSTYNEQFF
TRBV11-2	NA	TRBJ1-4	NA	TGTGCCAGCAGCGCACGCGCAACTAATGAAAAACTGTTTTTT	CASSARATNEKLFF
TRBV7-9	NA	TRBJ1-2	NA	TGTGCCAGCAGCGTTTTACAGGGATCCCCGGCCTCTAACTATGGCTACACCTTC	CASSVLQGSPASNYGYTF
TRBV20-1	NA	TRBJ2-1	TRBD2	TGCAGTGCTAGAGATCTAGCGGGAGTATTAGATGAGCAGTTCTTC	CSARDLAGVLDEQFF
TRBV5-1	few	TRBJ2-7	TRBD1	TGCGCCAGCAGCGGGGGGACAGGGGGAGGCGAGCAGTACTTC	CASSGGTGGGEQYF
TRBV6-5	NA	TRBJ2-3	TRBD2	TGTGCCAGCAGAATTAGCGGGGGTATGCACGCAGATACGCAGTATTTT	CASRISGGMHADTQYF
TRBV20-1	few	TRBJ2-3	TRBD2	TGCAGTGCTAGAGATCCGACTAGCGGGAGGGTGACAGATACGCAGTATTTT	CSARDPTSGRVTDTQYF
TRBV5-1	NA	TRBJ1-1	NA	TGCGCCAGCAGCTTAGTCAAGGGAGGTTCAGCTGAAGCTTTCTTT	CASSLVKGGSAEAFF
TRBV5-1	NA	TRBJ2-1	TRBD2	TGCGCCAGCAGCTTTACTAGCGGGGGGTCCTACAATGAGCAGTTCTTC	CASSFTSGGSYNEQFF
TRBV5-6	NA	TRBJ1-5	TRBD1	TGTGCCAGCAGCTCGACAGGGACCTATAGCAATCAGCCCCAGCATTTT	CASSSTGTYSNQPQHF
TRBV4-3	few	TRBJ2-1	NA	TGCGCCAGCAGCCAAGGATCTGGATATGAGCAGTTCTTC	CASSQGSGYEQFF
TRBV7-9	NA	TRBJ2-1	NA	TGTGCCAGCAGCGTTGCACGGGCCTCGTGGGGGGAGCAGTTCTTC	CASSVARASWGEQFF
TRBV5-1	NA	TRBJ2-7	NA	TGCGCCAGCAGCTTGGGTCCATCAGGGTACTACGAGCAGTACTTC	CASSLGPSGYYEQYF
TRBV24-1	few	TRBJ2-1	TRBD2	TGTGCCACCAGTGATTCCGGGGGGGGCTACGACAATGAGCAGTTCTTC	CATSDSGGGYDNEQFF
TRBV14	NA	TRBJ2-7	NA	TGTGCCAGCAGCCAATTAACCCATTCCTACGAGCAGTACTTC	CASSQLTHSYEQYF